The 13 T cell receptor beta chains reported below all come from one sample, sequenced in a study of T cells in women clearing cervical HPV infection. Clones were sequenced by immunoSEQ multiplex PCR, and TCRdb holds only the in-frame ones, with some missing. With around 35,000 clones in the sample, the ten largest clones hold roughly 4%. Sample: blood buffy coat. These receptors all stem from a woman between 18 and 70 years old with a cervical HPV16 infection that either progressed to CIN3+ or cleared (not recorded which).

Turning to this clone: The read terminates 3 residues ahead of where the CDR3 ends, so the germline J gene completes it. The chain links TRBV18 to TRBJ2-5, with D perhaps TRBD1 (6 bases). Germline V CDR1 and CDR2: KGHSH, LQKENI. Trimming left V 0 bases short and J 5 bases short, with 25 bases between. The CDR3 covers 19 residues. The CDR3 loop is CASSPPGHPWVGPEETQYF. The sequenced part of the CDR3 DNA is TGTGCCAGCTCACCACCGGGACATCCCTGGGTGGGGCCTGAGGAGACC. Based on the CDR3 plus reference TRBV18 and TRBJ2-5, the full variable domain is NAGVMQNPRHLVRRRGQEARLRCSPMKGHSHVYWYRQLPEEGLKFMVYLQKENIIDESGMPKERFSAEFPKEGPSILRIQQVVRGDSAAYFCASSPPGHPWVGPEETQYFGPGTRLLVL.

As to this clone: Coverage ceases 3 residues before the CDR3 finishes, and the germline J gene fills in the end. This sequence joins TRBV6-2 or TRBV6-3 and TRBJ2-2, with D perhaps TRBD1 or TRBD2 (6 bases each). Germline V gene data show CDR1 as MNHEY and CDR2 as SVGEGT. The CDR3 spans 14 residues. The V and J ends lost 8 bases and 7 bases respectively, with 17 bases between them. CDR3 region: CASGLEGDHGELFF. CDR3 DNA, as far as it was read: TGTGCCAGCGGGTTGGAGGGGGATCACGGGGAG.

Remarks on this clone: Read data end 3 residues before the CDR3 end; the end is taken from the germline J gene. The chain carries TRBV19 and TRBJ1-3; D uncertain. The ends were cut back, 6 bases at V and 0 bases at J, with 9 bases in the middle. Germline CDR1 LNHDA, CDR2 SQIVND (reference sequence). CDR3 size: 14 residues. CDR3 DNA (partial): TGTGCCAGTAGGAATGTGGCCTCTGGAAACACC. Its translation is CASRNVASGNT. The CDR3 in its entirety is CASRNVASGNTIYF.

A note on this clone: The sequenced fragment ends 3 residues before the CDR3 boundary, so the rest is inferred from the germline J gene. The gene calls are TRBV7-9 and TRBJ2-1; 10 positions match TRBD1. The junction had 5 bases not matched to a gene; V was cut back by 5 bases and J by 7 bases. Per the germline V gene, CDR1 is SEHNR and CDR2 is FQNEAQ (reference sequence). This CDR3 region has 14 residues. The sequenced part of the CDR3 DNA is TGTGCCAGCAGCCCTCGGGGACAGGGGAATGAG. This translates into CASSPRGQGNE. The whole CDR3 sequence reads CASSPRGQGNEQFF.

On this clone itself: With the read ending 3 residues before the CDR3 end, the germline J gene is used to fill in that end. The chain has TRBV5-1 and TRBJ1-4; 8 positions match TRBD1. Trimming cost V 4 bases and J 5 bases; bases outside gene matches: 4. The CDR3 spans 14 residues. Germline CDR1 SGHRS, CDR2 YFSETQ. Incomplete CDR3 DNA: TGCGCCAGCAGCCAGGGACAGGCCAATGAAAAA. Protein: CASSQGQANEK. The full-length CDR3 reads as CASSQGQANEKLFF.

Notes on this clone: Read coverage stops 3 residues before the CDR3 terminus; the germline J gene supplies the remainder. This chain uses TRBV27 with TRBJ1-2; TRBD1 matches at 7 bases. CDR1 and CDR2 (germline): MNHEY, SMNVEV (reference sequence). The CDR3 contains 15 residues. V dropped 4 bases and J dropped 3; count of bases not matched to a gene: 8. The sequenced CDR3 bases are TGTGCCAGCAGTTCTACGGGACAGCTTGACTATGGC. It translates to CASSSTGQLDYG. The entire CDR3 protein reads CASSSTGQLDYGYTF.

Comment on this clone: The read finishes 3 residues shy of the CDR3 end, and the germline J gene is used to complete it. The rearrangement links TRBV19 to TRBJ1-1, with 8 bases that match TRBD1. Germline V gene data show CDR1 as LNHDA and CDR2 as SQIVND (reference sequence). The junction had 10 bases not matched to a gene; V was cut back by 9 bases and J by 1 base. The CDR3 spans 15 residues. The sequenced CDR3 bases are TGTGCCAGCAAAAATCCAGGGGGCCGGAACACTGAA. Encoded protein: CASKNPGGRNTE. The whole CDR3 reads CASKNPGGRNTEAFF.

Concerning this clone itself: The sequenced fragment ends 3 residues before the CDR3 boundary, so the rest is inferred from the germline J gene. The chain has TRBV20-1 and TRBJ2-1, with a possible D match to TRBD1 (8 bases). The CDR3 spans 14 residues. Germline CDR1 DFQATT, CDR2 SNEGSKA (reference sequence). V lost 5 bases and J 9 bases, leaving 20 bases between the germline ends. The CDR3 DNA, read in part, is TGCAGTGCTCGATCAGGGGGCGGGAGAAGTGAG. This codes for CSARSGGGRSE. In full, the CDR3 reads CSARSGGGRSEQFF.

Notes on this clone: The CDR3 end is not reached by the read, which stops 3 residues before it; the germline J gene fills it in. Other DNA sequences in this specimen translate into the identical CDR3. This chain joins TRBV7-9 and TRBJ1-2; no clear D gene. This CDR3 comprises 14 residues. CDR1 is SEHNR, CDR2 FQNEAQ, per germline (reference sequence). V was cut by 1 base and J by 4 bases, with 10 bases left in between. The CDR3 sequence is CASSLGRGSYGYTF. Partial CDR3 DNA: TGTGCCAGCAGCTTAGGAAGAGGCAGCTATGGC.

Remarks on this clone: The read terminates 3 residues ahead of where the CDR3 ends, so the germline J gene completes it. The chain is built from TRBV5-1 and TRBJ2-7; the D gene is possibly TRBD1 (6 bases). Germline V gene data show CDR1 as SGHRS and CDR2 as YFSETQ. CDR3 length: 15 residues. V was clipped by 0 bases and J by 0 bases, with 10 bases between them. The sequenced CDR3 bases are TGCGCCAGCAGCTTGGAAGGGGGAAGCTCCTACGAG. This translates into CASSLEGGSSYE. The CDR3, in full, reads CASSLEGGSSYEQYF.

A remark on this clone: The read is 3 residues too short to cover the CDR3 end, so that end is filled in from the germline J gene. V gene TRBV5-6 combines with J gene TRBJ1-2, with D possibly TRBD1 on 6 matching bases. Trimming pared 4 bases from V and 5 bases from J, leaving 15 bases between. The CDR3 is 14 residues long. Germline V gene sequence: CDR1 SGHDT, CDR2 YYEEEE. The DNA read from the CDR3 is TGTGCCAGCAGCCTAGGACAGCGCCCTTATGGC. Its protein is CASSLGQRPYG. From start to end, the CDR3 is CASSLGQRPYGYTF.

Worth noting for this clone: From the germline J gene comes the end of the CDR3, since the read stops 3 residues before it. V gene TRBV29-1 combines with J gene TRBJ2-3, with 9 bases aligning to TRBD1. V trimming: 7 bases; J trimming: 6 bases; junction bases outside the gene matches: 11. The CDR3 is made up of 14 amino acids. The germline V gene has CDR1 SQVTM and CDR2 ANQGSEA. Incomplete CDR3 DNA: TGCAGCGGTACCGGACAGGGGATAGAGGATACG. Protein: CSGTGQGIEDT. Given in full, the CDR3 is CSGTGQGIEDTQYF.

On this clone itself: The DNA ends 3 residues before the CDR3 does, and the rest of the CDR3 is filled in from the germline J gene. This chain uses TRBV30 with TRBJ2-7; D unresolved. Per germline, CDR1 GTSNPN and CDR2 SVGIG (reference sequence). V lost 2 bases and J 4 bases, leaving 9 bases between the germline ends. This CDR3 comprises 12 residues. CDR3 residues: CAWSSPQYEQYF. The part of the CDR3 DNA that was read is TGTGCCTGGAGTTCCCCTCAGTACGAG.